The 13 T cell receptor beta chains presented below share a single source sample, sequenced in a study of T cells in Graves' hyperthyroidism and ophthalmopathy. TCR beta CDR3 regions were amplified from RNA. HTBI primers drove first-round RT-PCR of the TCR CDR3. TCRdb recomputed calls from the multiplex PCR reads with MiXCR, one row per CDR3 protein. The data hold roughly 420,000 distinct CDR3 sequences, with more than 15% observed a single time. The sample comprised blood. These receptors all stem from a woman aged 18-29 years with Graves' hyperthyroidism.

This clonotype has only a few counts. The chain is built from TRBV4-1 and TRBJ2-2; TRBD2 aligns across 9 bases. CDR1 MGHRA and CDR2 YSYEKL come from the germline V gene. The V segment lost 8 bases and the J segment 2 bases; nucleotides outside the gene matches: 12. The CDR3 has 17 residues. For the CDR3, the DNA is TGCGCCAGCGGGAGGAGCGGGGGGAGATTTAACACCGGGGAGCTGTTTTTT. Translating it yields CASGRSGGRFNTGELFF.

The genes are TRBV20-1 and TRBJ1-4, with TRBD1 as a possible D gene (6 bases). The CDR3 contains 15 residues. Germline V gene data show CDR1 as DFQATT and CDR2 as SNEGSKA (reference sequence). The V end lost 0 bases, the J end lost 2 bases, and 10 bases lay between the germline ends. As DNA, the CDR3 is TGCAGTGCTAGAGATCGGGGGCTCACTAATGAAAAACTGTTTTTT. Encoded protein: CSARDRGLTNEKLFF.

This clonotype was recorded many times. The gene calls are TRBV2 and TRBJ2-7; D may be TRBD2 (5 bases). Germline CDR1 SNHLY, CDR2 FYNNEI. CDR3 length equals 17 residues. V lost 1 base, J lost 3 bases, and 19 bases lay in between. The CDR3 sequence is CASSEETSLTTSYEQYF. The DNA of the CDR3 is TGTGCCAGCAGTGAAGAGACCTCTTTAACAACTAGCTACGAGCAGTACTTC.

This clonotype came up a few times. This rearrangement joins TRBV24-1 to TRBJ1-2; 9 positions agree with TRBD1. Germline CDR1 and CDR2: KGHDR and SFDVKD. J was trimmed by 4 bases and V by 3 bases; bases with no gene match: 8. The CDR3 is 16 residues long. CDR3 protein: CATSDPTGGGFYGYTF. The CDR3 nucleotides are TGTGCCACCAGTGATCCTACAGGGGGCGGCTTCTATGGCTACACCTTC.

This clonotype was counted between two and nine times. V gene TRBV4-2 combines with J gene TRBJ2-2; D unresolved. Per the germline V gene, CDR1 is LGHNA and CDR2 is YNFKEQ. The CDR3 covers 14 residues. Trimming removed 1 base at V and 5 bases at J, with 8 bases between. This CDR3 reads CASSQALWTGELFF. The CDR3 nucleotides are TGTGCCAGCAGCCAAGCTCTTTGGACCGGGGAGCTGTTTTTT.

Ten or more counts support this clonotype. The chain employs TRBV7-9 and TRBJ1-1; D may be TRBD1 (6 bases). V was pared by 2 bases and J by 1 base, with 17 bases between. The germline V gene encodes CDR1 SEHNR and CDR2 FQNEAQ (reference sequence). This CDR3 comprises 17 residues. The chain's CDR3 is CASSLRLGGSRNTEAFF. The CDR3 DNA follows: TGTGCCAGCAGCTTACGACTGGGGGGCTCTAGGAACACTGAAGCTTTCTTT.

As concerns this clonotype: A much larger clone lies one base from this, so it may be a read error. The V and J genes are TRBV2 and TRBJ1-5; the D gene is possibly TRBD1 (5 bases). The V end was cut by 4 bases, the J end by 4 bases, with 8 bases between. Germline CDR1 reads SNHLY; CDR2 reads FYNNEI. The CDR3 is made up of 13 amino acids. CDR3 DNA sequence: TGTGCCAGCAGTGGACAGAAAAATCAGCCCCAGCATTTT. Translated, it gives CASSGQKNQPQHF.

This clonotype was counted many times. V and J are TRBV28 and TRBJ1-5, with no clear D. In germline, CDR1 is MDHEN, CDR2 SYDVKM. Between the trimmed V and J ends, which lost 6 bases and 2 bases, there was a span of 8 bases. The CDR3 is made up of 13 amino acids. CDR3 bases: TGTGCCAGCAGGGTGGCGGGCAATCAGCCCCAGCATTTT. Amino acids: CASRVAGNQPQHF.

V usage is TRBV2 and J usage is TRBJ2-1; TRBD2 agrees at 9 bases. Germline lookup yields CDR1 SNHLY and CDR2 FYNNEI. The ends lost 4 bases at V and 2 bases at J; junction bases unmatched: 6. The CDR3 totals 16 residues. The CDR3 DNA sequence: TGTGCCAGCAGTGCTGGCGGGAGGGCCCCCTACAATGAGCAGTTCTTC. Protein sequence: CASSAGGRAPYNEQFF.

V is TRBV28 and J is TRBJ2-4; 8 bases agree with TRBD1. Trimming cost V 6 bases and J 16 bases; bases outside gene matches: 11. The length of the CDR3 is 12 residues. Germline loops: CDR1 MDHEN, CDR2 SYDVKM. The CDR3 here is CASRHPPGQAYF. In DNA form, the CDR3 reads TGTGCCAGCAGACACCCTCCGGGACAGGCTTACTTC.

There are many counts of this clonotype. The genes are TRBV9 and TRBJ2-7; no clear D gene. V was shortened by 4 bases and J by 0 bases, with 14 bases between the two germline ends. CDR1 is SGDLS, CDR2 YYNGEE, per germline. The length of the CDR3 is 15 residues. The chain's CDR3 is CASSPPDRHSYEQYF. In nucleotides, the CDR3 is TGTGCCAGCAGCCCCCCCGATAGACACTCCTACGAGCAGTACTTC.

This clonotype has at least ten counts. V usage is TRBV6-6 and J usage is TRBJ2-7; D is perhaps TRBD1 (6 bases). Germline CDR1 is MNHNY and CDR2 is SVGAGI (reference sequence). The germline V and J ends were trimmed by 0 bases and 5 bases, with 14 bases remaining between them. This CDR3 spans 15 amino acids. CDR3 bases: TGTGCCAGCAGTTACTCTCGGACAGTGGGCAACGAGCAGTACTTC. It translates to CASSYSRTVGNEQYF.

This clonotype was observed many times. This rearrangement joins TRBV2 to TRBJ2-1; 10 positions agree with TRBD2. V gave up 7 bases and J gave up 7 bases; unmatched junction bases: 4. Germline V gene data show CDR1 as SNHLY and CDR2 as FYNNEI. CDR3 size: 13 residues. CDR3 DNA: TGTGCCAGCACGGAGCGGGAGGGAAATGAGCAGTTCTTC. Translation gives CASTEREGNEQFF.